This T cell receptor beta chain was identified in a study of T cells after yellow fever vaccination. Notes on the study in general: Researchers noted that a small share of clonotypes showed up in both CD4 and CD8 compartments. Once the booster was given, most primary-vaccination clones reappeared, at 95% to 97% for CD4 and over 75% for CD8. Weaker, the secondary response peaked sooner, at day 5 versus 15.

This clonotype came up a few times. Antigen: not known. The CDR3 runs 16 residues. CDR1 and CDR2 (germline): MDHEN, SYDVKM. V lost 5 bases to trimming and J lost 0 bases; unmatched junction nucleotides: 7. It was through 5'RACE template switching that TCR cDNA was made, with a universal primer site and UMIs added. TCRdb reprocessed the 5' RACE reads with MiXCR, giving one entry per CDR3 protein. This table holds 350,000 to 550,000 distinct CDR3 sequences, roughly 20% found once. The rearrangement uses TRBV28 and TRBJ1-5; TRBD1 matches at 7 bases. This material consisted of PBMCs, taken before the yellow fever booster vaccination. This receptor was identified in a man between 18 and 35 years old who received the YFV17D yellow fever vaccine. CDR3 loop: CASSIRTGHSNQPQHF. The CDR3 DNA sequence: TGTGCCAGCAGTATACGGACAGGCCATAGCAATCAGCCCCAGCATTTT.